This T cell receptor (beta chain) was sequenced during a study of CD8 T cells in Susac syndrome. Random hexamers served to reverse transcribe about 0.5 to 1 ug RNA. Coverage of TCR beta CDR3 amplification by immunoSEQ multiplex PCR extended to 54 Vbeta and 13 Jbeta. TCRdb used MiXCR to reprocess the immunoSEQ multiplex PCR reads, holding one entry per CDR3 protein. The sample includes just under 150,000 distinct CDR3 sequences, approximately 93% seen only once; the top ten take over 0.07%. V lost 6 bases, J lost 5 bases, and 11 bases lay in between. In germline, CDR1 is MRHNA, CDR2 SNTAGT. The CDR3 sequence is 13 residues long. Healthy donors served as the controls. They were matched for age and sex.

Sample: CD4+ T cells from PBMCs. The V and J genes are TRBV6-4 and TRBJ2-1; D not certain. This TCR was recovered from a human donor in good health. CDR3 sequence: CASSPDKHNEQFF. The CDR3 coding sequence is TGTGCCAGCAGCCCAGACAAACACAATGAGCAGTTCTTC.